Below are 11 T cell receptor beta chains sequenced from a single sample in a study of T cells in Graves' hyperthyroidism and ophthalmopathy. RNA transcripts gave rise to amplified TCR beta CDR3 regions. An initial round of RT-PCR targeting the TCR CDR3 relied on the HTBI primer set. TCRdb ran MiXCR on the multiplex PCR reads and lists one entry per CDR3 protein. This table holds 550,000 to 600,000 distinct CDR3 sequences, 16% found once. Sequencing was done on a sample of blood. These receptors were taken from a woman aged 18 to 35 with Graves' hyperthyroidism.

This chain uses TRBV6-1 with TRBJ1-2; D is unclear. CDR3 length: 15 residues. Germline V gene lookup returns CDR1 MNHNS and CDR2 SASEGT. V was pared by 1 base and J by 4 bases, with 13 bases between. CDR3 sequence reads: CASSEGTERIYGYTF. DNA for the CDR3: TGTGCCAGCAGTGAAGGGACGGAGCGGATCTATGGCTACACCTTC.

This clonotype has a count of ten or more. The gene calls are TRBV20-1 and TRBJ2-7; 11 positions agree with TRBD2. Germline assignment: CDR1 DFQATT and CDR2 SNEGSKA (reference sequence). The CDR3 spans 14 residues. Germline trimming cut 6 bases from V and 4 bases from J; bases unmatched to any gene: 8. Here the CDR3 reads CSAVGSGGAYEQYF. In DNA form, the CDR3 reads TGCAGTGCGGTGGGTAGCGGGGGGGCTTACGAGCAGTACTTC.

In this sample, this clonotype turned up a few times. The genes are TRBV29-1 and TRBJ2-3; 7 nucleotides agree with TRBD1. CDR1 and CDR2 (germline): SQVTM, ANQGSEA. CDR3 size: 13 residues. The ends lost 8 bases at V and 3 bases at J; junction bases unmatched: 8. The CDR3 DNA follows: TGCAGCCAGGGGGATGTTTTAACAGATACGCAGTATTTT. This sequence encodes CSQGDVLTDTQYF.

The CDR3 DNA reads as TGTGCCAGCAGTTACCCCGGGACCATGGGATATGGCTACACCTTC. Translating it yields CASSYPGTMGYGYTF. The genes are TRBV6-2 or TRBV6-3 and TRBJ1-2, with D possibly being TRBD1 (5 bases). CDR1 is MNHEY, CDR2 SVGEGT, per germline. The CDR3 runs to 15 residues. Trimming took 2 bases from V and 5 from J, leaving 15 bases between them.

This clonotype was counted many times. The chain uses TRBV6-2 or TRBV6-3 and TRBJ2-1, with TRBD1 as a possible D gene (5 bases). The CDR3 consists of 15 residues. Germline CDR1 is MNHEY and CDR2 is SVGEGT. V was pared by 2 bases and J by 10 bases, with 18 bases between. The CDR3: CASSYEFAGKTEQFF. In DNA, the CDR3 is TGTGCCAGCAGTTACGAGTTCGCAGGGAAGACCGAGCAGTTCTTC.

This clonotype was seen at least ten times. This chain connects TRBV20-1 to TRBJ1-2, with no clear D. The length of the CDR3 is 13 residues. The ends were cut back, 6 bases at V and 5 bases at J, with 16 bases in the middle. CDR1 is DFQATT and CDR2 is SNEGSKA in the germline V gene (reference sequence). CDR3 nucleotides: TGCAGTGCCCCGTCCCTCTTTCCGTATGGCTACACCTTC. Protein sequence: CSAPSLFPYGYTF.

This clonotype was detected ten times or more. The rearrangement joins TRBV11-2 to TRBJ1-5; D gene ambiguous. V lost 1 base and J 4 bases, leaving 8 bases between the germline ends. This CDR3 spans 14 amino acids. Germline CDR1 SGHAT, CDR2 FQNNGV. The CDR3 nucleotides are TGTGCCAGCAGCTTAGGTCACCCTAATCAGCCCCAGCATTTT. Encoded protein: CASSLGHPNQPQHF.

This clonotype was detected ten times or more. The rearrangement links TRBV6-1 to TRBJ1-4; D perhaps matches TRBD1 (5 bases). Germline V gene sequence: CDR1 MNHNS, CDR2 SASEGT. The V and J ends lost 7 bases and 0 bases respectively, with 21 bases between them. The CDR3 spans 18 residues. DNA of the CDR3: TGTGCCAGCATCACACGGGACGGGAAAGGTGCAACTAATGAAAAACTGTTTTTT. Residues: CASITRDGKGATNEKLFF.

For this clonotype: This may be a read error, as it is one base from a much larger clone. The chain recombines TRBV3-1 with TRBJ2-5, with D possibly being TRBD2 (6 bases). Trimming pared 7 bases from V and 3 bases from J, leaving 15 bases between. The length of the CDR3 is 14 residues. CDR1 and CDR2 (germline): LGHDT, YNNKEL (reference sequence). The CDR3 DNA reads as TGTGCCAGCAACCACCTAGCGCGAGAAGAGACCCAGTACTTC. This gives the protein CASNHLAREETQYF.

As DNA, the CDR3 is TGTGCCACCACGCCTAGCGGGAGGACAGATACGCAGTATTTT. It translates to CATTPSGRTDTQYF. The rearrangement links TRBV15 to TRBJ2-3; 11 positions match TRBD2. The CDR3 is made up of 14 amino acids. Looked up from germline, CDR1 is LNHNV and CDR2 is YYDKDF (reference sequence). V trimming: 7 bases; J trimming: 3 bases; junction bases outside the gene matches: 3. The full variable domain, in which reference TRBV15 and TRBJ2-3 provide the parts outside the CDR3, is DAMVIQNPRYQVTQFGKPVTLSCSQTLNHNVMYWYQQKSSQAPKLLFHYYDKDFNNEADTPDNFQSRRPNTSFCFLDIRSPGLGDTAMYLCATTPSGRTDTQYFGPGTRLTVL.

This clonotype was seen repeatedly, ten times or more. The chain recombines TRBV7-2 with TRBJ2-3; D is uncertain. V shed 8 bases and J shed 2 bases, with 8 bases lying between them. CDR3 length equals 12 residues. Germline V gene sequence: CDR1 SGHTA, CDR2 FQGNSA. CDR3 DNA sequence: TGTGCCAGCTCACCACCCACAGATACGCAGTATTTT. Protein: CASSPPTDTQYF.